This entry lists 19 T cell receptor beta chains sequenced from one sample in a study of cytomegalovirus exposure and HLA in healthy donors. PCR was performed using 60 Vbeta and 13 Jbeta primers. Generated by immunoSEQ multiplex PCR, the TCRdb table keeps only in-frame clones and is missing some. The sample comprises fewer than 250,000 clones, roughly 82% of which are singletons, and roughly 6% rests with the top ten. Sequencing was performed on PBMCs. The receptors originated from a man between 40 and 49 years old in good health and CMV-seropositive.

The CDR3 DNA reads TGTGCCAGCAGCGTCGAGGACTCGAGATTAGTCCAGTACTTC. It specifies CASSVEDSRLVQYF. The chain joins TRBV9 to TRBJ2-5, with D tentatively TRBD2 (5 bases). The V end was cut by 2 bases, the J end by 10 bases, with 18 bases between. This CDR3 region has 14 residues. Germline values: CDR1 SGDLS, CDR2 YYNGEE. Complete variable domain (other parts from reference TRBV9 and TRBJ2-5): DSGVTQTPKHLITATGQRVTLRCSPRSGDLSVYWYQQSLDQGLQFLIQYYNGEERAKGNILERFSAQQFPDLHSELNLSSLELGDSALYFCASSVEDSRLVQYFGPGTRLLVL.

V is TRBV25-1 and J is TRBJ2-5; tentatively, D is TRBD1 (5 bases). Trimming cost V 2 bases and J 5 bases, with 15 bases left between them. The CDR3 contains 15 residues. Germline CDR1 reads MGHDK; CDR2 reads SYGVNS. The CDR3 sequence: CASSEPDSFGETQYF. DNA for the CDR3: TGTGCCAGCAGTGAACCAGACAGCTTCGGGGAGACCCAGTACTTC.

The chain combines TRBV6-5 with TRBJ2-4; D is undetermined. CDR3 length: 15 amino acids. Germline V lookup: CDR1 MNHEY, CDR2 SVGAGI. V was cut by 6 bases and J by 1 base, with 13 bases left in between. The DNA for the CDR3 is TGTGCCAGCAGCCCGTCGGCGGTGGCCAAAAACATTCAGTACTTC. Residues: CASSPSAVAKNIQYF.

This chain uses TRBV2 with TRBJ2-7; maybe TRBD1 (6 bases). Germline values: CDR1 SNHLY, CDR2 FYNNEI. There are 11 residues in the CDR3. V dropped 9 bases and J dropped 2 bases, with 8 bases sitting between them. Written as DNA, the CDR3 is TGTGCCAGTCACAGGGCCTACGAGCAGTACGTC. As protein: CASHRAYEQYV.

The chain links TRBV5-4 to TRBJ2-2; D remains ambiguous. From germline, CDR1 is SGHNT and CDR2 YYREEE (reference sequence). The CDR3 is 12 residues long. V lost 6 bases and J 2 bases, leaving 5 bases between the germline ends. CDR3 loop: CASTRNTGELFF. The DNA for the CDR3 is TGTGCCAGCACCCGTAACACCGGGGAGCTGTTTTTT.

The chain joins TRBV29-1 to TRBJ2-3; 10 bases fit TRBD2. Per the germline V gene, CDR1 is SQVTM and CDR2 is ANQGSEA. Trimming at V came to 2 bases and at J to 1 base, leaving 3 bases not matched to a gene. There are 15 residues in the CDR3. As DNA, the CDR3 is TGCAGCGTTGAACCTCTAGCGGGAGGCACAGATACGCAGTATTTT. Protein product: CSVEPLAGGTDTQYF.

This sequence joins TRBV5-6 and TRBJ2-7; 14 bases align to TRBD2. The junction had 7 bases not matched to a gene; V was cut back by 0 bases and J by 2 bases. The germline CDR1 and CDR2 sequences are SGHDT and YYEEEE. The CDR3 loop spans 18 amino acids. The CDR3 protein is CASSLGIGGLAGAYEQYV. Written as DNA, the CDR3 is TGTGCCAGCAGCTTGGGGATAGGGGGACTAGCGGGAGCCTACGAGCAGTACGTC.

This clone has only one observation. The chain is built from TRBV6-6 and TRBJ1-1; perhaps TRBD1 as D (6 bases). CDR3 size: 13 residues. CDR1 and CDR2 from the germline V gene are MNHNY and SVGAGI (reference sequence). Deletions cut 8 bases from V and 1 base from J, with 11 bases between. The CDR3 sequence: CASGGQKNTEAFF. CDR3 DNA: TGTGCCAGCGGCGGACAGAAGAACACTGAAGCTTTCTTT.

The V gene is TRBV7-9, the J gene TRBJ1-2, with 9 bases aligning to TRBD1. In germline, CDR1 is SEHNR, CDR2 FQNEAQ (reference sequence). The V segment lost 5 bases and the J segment 2 bases; nucleotides outside the gene matches: 6. This CDR3 region has 15 residues. The CDR3 reads CASSQGQGGNYGYTF. For the CDR3, the DNA is TGTGCCAGCAGCCAGGGACAGGGAGGGAACTATGGCTACACCTTC.

The chain links TRBV19 to TRBJ2-5; D is uncertain. Looked up from germline, CDR1 is LNHDA and CDR2 is SQIVND (reference sequence). Trimming left V 0 bases short and J 3 bases short, with 5 bases between. CDR3 length equals 13 residues. This chain's CDR3 is CASSIDAEETQYF. The CDR3 DNA reads as TGTGCCAGTAGTATAGACGCGGAAGAGACCCAGTACTTC. Based on the CDR3 plus reference TRBV19 and TRBJ2-5, the full variable domain is DGGITQSPKYLFRKEGQNVTLSCEQNLNHDAMYWYRQDPGQGLRLIYYSQIVNDFQKGDIAEGYSVSREKKESFPLTVTSAQKNPTAFYLCASSIDAEETQYFGPGTRLLVL.

The chain recombines TRBV6-1 with TRBJ2-1; no clear D gene. V shed 11 bases and J shed 9 bases, with 14 bases lying between them. Per the germline V gene, CDR1 is MNHNS and CDR2 is SASEGT. The CDR3 has 11 residues. DNA for the CDR3: TGTGCCGCAGGAAGCTCCAGTGAGCAGTTCTTC. Translating it yields CAAGSSSEQFF.

This chain links TRBV6-5 with TRBJ2-7; 8 bases are shared with TRBD2. This CDR3 is 15 amino acids long. J gave up 5 bases and V 1 base, and 7 bases lay outside the gene matches. Per the germline V gene, CDR1 is MNHEY and CDR2 is SVGAGI. The DNA for the CDR3 is TGTGCCAGCAGTTACTACGGGAGGGCCTGGAACGAGCAGTACTTC. Residues: CASSYYGRAWNEQYF.

This chain connects TRBV2 to TRBJ2-5; no clear D. In germline, CDR1 is SNHLY, CDR2 FYNNEI. The CDR3 loop spans 12 amino acids. V lost 4 bases, J lost 5 bases, and 8 bases lay in between. Here the CDR3 reads CASSGEWETQYF. For the CDR3, the DNA is TGTGCCAGCAGTGGCGAGTGGGAGACCCAGTACTTC.

The rearrangement joins TRBV18 to TRBJ2-7, with D perhaps TRBD1 (6 bases). V was clipped by 2 bases and J by 3 bases, with 14 bases between them. This CDR3 region has 15 residues. The V gene's germline CDR1 is KGHSH and CDR2 LQKENI. CDR3 DNA sequence: TGTGCCAGCTCACCAGGCAGAGGGGGTTACTACGAGCAGTACGTC. This encodes CASSPGRGGYYEQYV.

This chain uses TRBV28 with TRBJ2-1; TRBD2 is a possible D gene (5 bases). Germline V CDR1 and CDR2: MDHEN, SYDVKM. Trimming shortened V by 5 bases and J by 8 bases, and 19 bases separated the two germline ends. The CDR3 is 15 residues long. The CDR3 sequence is CASSVSSLELDEQFF. CDR3 in DNA: TGTGCCAGCAGTGTATCCTCACTAGAATTGGATGAGCAGTTCTTC.

The chain links TRBV5-1 to TRBJ1-6; maybe TRBD1 (6 bases). This CDR3 contains 15 residues. V was shortened by 1 base and J by 9 bases, with 14 bases between the two germline ends. Germline lookup yields CDR1 SGHRS and CDR2 YFSETQ. The CDR3 sequence: CASSLNSGEGSPLHF. CDR3 sequence (DNA): TGCGCCAGCAGCTTGAACTCAGGGGAAGGTTCACCCCTCCACTTT. Combining the CDR3 with reference TRBV5-1 and TRBJ1-6 gives the whole variable domain KAGVTQTPRYLIKTRGQQVTLSCSPISGHRSVSWYQQTPGQGLQFLFEYFSETQRNKGNFPGRFSGRQFSNSRSEMNVSTLELGDSALYLCASSLNSGEGSPLHFGNGTRLTVT.

This clone was recorded once. V usage is TRBV7-9 and J usage is TRBJ2-1; TRBD2 matches 7 bases. The V gene's germline CDR1 is SEHNR and CDR2 FQNEAQ (reference sequence). J gave up 0 bases and V 5 bases, and 4 bases lay outside the gene matches. The CDR3 runs to 15 residues. In DNA, the CDR3 is TGTGCCAGCAGCCCCCCTAGCGGCTCCTACAATGAGCAGTTCTTC. Translation: CASSPPSGSYNEQFF.

The chain links TRBV5-1 to TRBJ1-5, with 8 positions matching TRBD1. The V segment lost 1 base and the J segment 10 bases; nucleotides outside the gene matches: 4. The CDR3 runs to 13 residues. Germline CDR1 SGHRS, CDR2 YFSETQ. CDR3 DNA sequence: TGCGCCAGCAGCTTGTTACAGGGGGGACCCCAGCATTTT. Translation gives CASSLLQGGPQHF.

The chain combines TRBV14 with TRBJ1-1, with D tentatively TRBD1 (5 bases). Germline CDR1 reads SGHDN; CDR2 reads FVKESK. The ends were cut back, 1 base at V and 4 bases at J, with 10 bases in the middle. CDR3 length: 14 amino acids. CDR3 protein: CASSQGRGGTEAFF. The DNA of the CDR3 is TGTGCCAGCAGCCAAGGACGCGGGGGCACTGAAGCTTTCTTT.